This TCR beta chain came from a study of early T cells in non-severe SARS-CoV-2 infection. For the study at large: Chains were not paired, and sequencing was done on bulk RNA from unsorted whole blood.

CDR3 size: 12 residues. Germline V lookup: CDR1 KGHDR, CDR2 SFDVKD. Deletions cut 8 bases from V and 9 bases from J, with 15 bases between. A few counts support this clonotype. Unique molecular identifiers were added to individual cDNA molecules. TCRdb re-called the 5' RACE reads with MiXCR, one entry per CDR3 protein. Among about 58,000 distinct CDR3 sequences, over 9.5% were seen once, and the ten largest hold 9.5% to 10%. The chain couples TRBV24-1 to TRBJ1-1, with D perhaps matching TRBD1 (6 bases). The source of this sequence is an adult who was a healthcare worker with PCR-confirmed SARS-CoV-2 infection or an uninfected control (not recorded which). Sequenced sample: whole blood. The CDR3: CATMSPGDQAFF. DNA for the CDR3: TGTGCCACCATGAGCCCAGGGGATCAAGCTTTCTTT.